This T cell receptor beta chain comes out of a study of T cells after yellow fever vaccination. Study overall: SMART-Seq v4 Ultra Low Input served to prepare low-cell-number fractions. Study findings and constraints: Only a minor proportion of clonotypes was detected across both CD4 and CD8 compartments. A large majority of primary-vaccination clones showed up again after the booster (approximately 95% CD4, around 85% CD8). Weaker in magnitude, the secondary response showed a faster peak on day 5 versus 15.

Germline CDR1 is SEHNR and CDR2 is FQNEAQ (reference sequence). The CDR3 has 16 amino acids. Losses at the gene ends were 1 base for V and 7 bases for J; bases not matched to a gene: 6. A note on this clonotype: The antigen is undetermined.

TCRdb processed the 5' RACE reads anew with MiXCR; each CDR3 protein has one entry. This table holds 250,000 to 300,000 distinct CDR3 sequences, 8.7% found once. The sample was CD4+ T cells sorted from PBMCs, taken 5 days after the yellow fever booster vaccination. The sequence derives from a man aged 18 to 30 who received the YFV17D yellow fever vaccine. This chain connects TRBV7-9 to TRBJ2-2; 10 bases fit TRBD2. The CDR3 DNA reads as TGTGCCAGCAGCTTAGAAACTAGCGGGGTTGTCGGGGAGCTGTTTTTT. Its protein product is CASSLETSGVVGELFF.